The entry that follows covers one TCR beta chain sequence. This receptor's antigen is unknown. Base qualities are not at hand, and no much larger clone is one base apart. A single peripheral blood draw of approximately 120 mL on average was collected from each donor into heparinised tubes. A BD FACSAria II was used to sort naive, central memory, regulatory and stem cell-like memory CD4+ T cells with a panel that included CD45RO, CCR7, CD25, CD127, CD95 and CD27. Purity was above 95% for every sorted population. PBMCs were isolated immediately by Lymphoprep density gradient centrifugation and stained directly without culture. So that batch effects would be minimized, each experiment stained and sorted samples in pairs, pairing one healthy donor with one patient. This entry belongs to a study of beta chain features in type 1 diabetes (dated by TCRdb to 2016 to 2019). For context, the study as a whole: Patients and healthy donors did not differ in mean age, gender distribution, total cell number or subset yield. A total of about 100 million sorted cells were examined across all samples, and RNA yield correlated strongly with the number of cells per subset. The study compared the TCRB repertoires of sorted circulating CD4+ T cell subsets in recently diagnosed type 1 diabetes patients with those in matched healthy donors. Whereas all 30 or so donors provided naive and central memory subsets, regulatory and stem cell-like memory subsets were isolated from just 8 patients and about 8 healthy donors. General study outcomes and caveats: Sequencing cDNA rather than genomic DNA could over-represent highly expressing activated cells, although activation and CD3 levels did not differ between groups. In all four CD4+ subsets, TCRB CDR3 length was moderately but significantly shorter in type 1 diabetes patients. Shorter templates might have been favored by PCR, but patient and control samples were amplified and corrected together, so both groups would have been affected equally by any skew. Fewer insertions and more nucleotide deletions at VDJ recombination sites were observed in patients with type 1 diabetes, implying thymic rearrangement abnormalities. Naive, central memory and regulatory TCRB repertoires appeared to be more alike among patients than among healthy donors. Only small numbers of individuals were included in the HLA sub-analyses, which left unresolved whether HLA type had any influence on TCRB rearrangement.

CDR1 SGHRS and CDR2 YFSETQ were looked up in the germline V gene. From its cysteine to its phenylalanine, the CDR3 spans 18 amino acids. This entry keeps only the CDR3 DNA: 54 bases, framed from base 1. V drops 3 bases and J drops 4 bases, leaving 25 bases in between. The entire isolated RNA was reverse transcribed using the High Capacity cDNA Reverse Transcription Kit, and thus expressed TCRB transcripts were sequenced. Naive, central memory and regulatory T cell samples underwent deep immunoSEQ sequencing, averaging roughly 3.4 million total reads per sample. After sorted cells were lysed in RLT buffer, RNA was extracted with DNase-treated RNeasy Micro or Mini kits, with the choice depending on cell number. Each cell subset was processed separately to prevent cross-contamination, with patient and healthy donor samples processed together. Using the immunoSEQ multiplex PCR, TCRB sequences were amplified from cDNA into 87-bp fragments spanning the CDR3 region. The amplicons were sequenced using the Illumina HiSeq platform. Processing in the source paper ran as follows. PCR bias was corrected computationally using synthetic template baselines, and reads within Hamming distance 2 were collapsed, with unmergeable singletons discarded. Reads were aligned against IMGT to assign V, D and J genes, CDR3 length and insertions or deletions at six rearrangement sites. Within each subset, clonotype counts were normalized to the number of sorted cells before true diversity and Gini coefficients were calculated with the tcR R package. Repertoire sharing was quantified using the overlap coefficient calculated on TCRB nucleotide sequences. TCRdb provides this immuneACCESS table in a form limited to in-frame rearrangements. Some clones are lacking; in checked studies, under half of them reflect an unresolved V gene, and why the rest are absent is not known. V and J calls and clone size are as listed in that table; D and trimming were resolved from the DNA. The sample table lists about 150,000 clones, under 60% of them with a count of one. Around 0.39% of the sample comes from the top ten.

The chain uses TRBV5-1 and TRBJ2-5; D gene: possibly TRBD2, on 6 matching bases. Input material: Tregs from blood. The label giving this sample's cell subset or site can be read as: regulatory CD4+ T cells. The clonotype was recovered from a man between 18 and 35 years old in good health. The CDR3 here reads CASSSPRDFSSRGETQYF. The DNA is as follows: TGCGCCAGCAGCTCCCCTAGGGACTTCTCCAGCCGGGGAGAGACCCAGTACTTC.